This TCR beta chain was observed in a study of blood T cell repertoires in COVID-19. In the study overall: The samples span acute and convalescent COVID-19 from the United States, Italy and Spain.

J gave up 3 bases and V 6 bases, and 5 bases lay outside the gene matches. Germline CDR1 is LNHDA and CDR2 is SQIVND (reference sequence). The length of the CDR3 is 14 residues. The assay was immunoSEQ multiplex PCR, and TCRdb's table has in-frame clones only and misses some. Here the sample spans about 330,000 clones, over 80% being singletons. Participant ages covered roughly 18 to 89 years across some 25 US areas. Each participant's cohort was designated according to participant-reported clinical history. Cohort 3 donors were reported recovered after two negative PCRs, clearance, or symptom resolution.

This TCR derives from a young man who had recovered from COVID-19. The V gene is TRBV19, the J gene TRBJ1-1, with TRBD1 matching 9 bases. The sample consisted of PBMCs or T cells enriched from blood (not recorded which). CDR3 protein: CASRLTGGDTEAFF. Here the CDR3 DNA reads TGTGCCAGTAGATTGACAGGGGGGGACACTGAAGCTTTCTTT.